These 17 T cell receptor beta chains share one sample of origin, sequenced in a study of T cells in Graves' hyperthyroidism and ophthalmopathy. RNA transcripts were the template for amplifying TCR beta CDR3 regions. First-round RT-PCR targeting the TCR CDR3 was performed with the HTBI primer set. In TCRdb, the multiplex PCR reads were re-called with MiXCR into one record per CDR3 protein. In the table there are a few hundred thousand distinct CDR3 sequences, around 17% of which are singletons. Sequencing input: blood. The receptors come from a man aged 35-49 years with Graves' hyperthyroidism.

This clonotype was detected many times. The genes are TRBV7-8 and TRBJ1-1, with unresolved D. The CDR3 is 14 amino acids. Between the trimmed V and J ends, which lost 2 bases and 2 bases, there was a span of 9 bases. Germline lookup yields CDR1 SGHVS and CDR2 FQNEAQ. CDR3 residues: CASSLLAGNTEAFF. The CDR3, as DNA: TGTGCCAGCAGCTTACTAGCGGGAAACACTGAAGCTTTCTTT.

The chain recombines TRBV19 with TRBJ2-3; D might be TRBD1 (5 bases). CDR3 length: 16 amino acids. The ends were cut back, 4 bases at V and 0 bases at J, with 14 bases in the middle. In germline, CDR1 is LNHDA, CDR2 SQIVND (reference sequence). The CDR3 coding sequence is TGTGCCAGTAGTAACCGTGACAGCCGTAGCACAGATACGCAGTATTTT. This gives the protein CASSNRDSRSTDTQYF. Together with reference TRBV19 and TRBJ2-3, the CDR3 gives the full variable domain: DGGITQSPKYLFRKEGQNVTLSCEQNLNHDAMYWYRQDPGQGLRLIYYSQIVNDFQKGDIAEGYSVSREKKESFPLTVTSAQKNPTAFYLCASSNRDSRSTDTQYFGPGTRLTVL.

In its sample, this clonotype was seen many times. The chain uses TRBV4-1 and TRBJ2-7; maybe TRBD1 (5 bases). The CDR3 has 14 residues. Trimming left V 4 bases short and J 2 bases short, with 12 bases between. Germline CDR1 is MGHRA and CDR2 is YSYEKL. CDR3 loop: CASSPMTAAYEQYF. CDR3 nucleotides: TGCGCCAGCAGCCCGATGACAGCCGCCTACGAGCAGTACTTC.

This clonotype was observed at least ten times. Written as DNA, the CDR3 is TGTGCCAGCAGCTTAGTTGAGGGTACCTACGAGCAGTACTTC. Translation gives CASSLVEGTYEQYF. The chain uses TRBV7-9 and TRBJ2-7; perhaps TRBD2 as D (5 bases). The germline gives CDR1 SEHNR, CDR2 FQNEAQ (reference sequence). Trimming took 1 base from V and 2 from J, leaving 9 bases between them. This CDR3 is built from 14 residues. The entire variable domain, with the rest obtained from reference TRBV7-9 and TRBJ2-7, is as follows: DTGVSQNPRHKITKRGQNVTFRCDPISEHNRLYWYRQTLGQGPEFLTYFQNEAQLEKSRLLSDRFSAERPKGSFSTLEIQRTEQGDSAMYLCASSLVEGTYEQYFGPGTRLTVT.

As to this clonotype: This may arise from a read error, as a much more abundant clone is one base away. This CDR3 is missing its conserved last phenylalanine or tryptophan, likely due to a read error. The J gene is TRBJ2-1, the V gene TRBV3-1; D ambiguous. Per germline, CDR1 LGHDT and CDR2 YNNKEL (reference sequence). Trimming pared 1 base from V and 1 base from J, leaving 8 bases between. The CDR3 runs to 15 residues. The CDR3 DNA sequence: TGTGCCAGCAGCCAAGGTCTAGGATCCTACAATGAGCAGTTCCTC. Its translation: CASSQGLGSYNEQFL.

The V call is TRBV6-1, the J call TRBJ1-5, with 8 bases aligning to TRBD1. The V gene end was trimmed by 8 bases and the J gene end by 4 bases; junction bases not matched to a gene: 10. Germline CDR1 MNHNS, CDR2 SASEGT. The CDR3 consists of 15 residues. CDR3 amino acids: CASERQGRGNQPQHF. CDR3 DNA sequence: TGTGCCAGCGAACGACAGGGGCGGGGAAATCAGCCCCAGCATTTT.

This clonotype has only a few counts. This sequence joins TRBV6-1 and TRBJ1-1; D remains unclear. V gave up 5 bases and J gave up 5 bases, with 18 bases separating them. There are 15 residues in the CDR3. The germline gives CDR1 MNHNS, CDR2 SASEGT. The CDR3 sequence is CASSSPQADGTEAFF. CDR3 nucleotide sequence: TGTGCCAGCAGTTCCCCCCAGGCGGACGGGACTGAAGCTTTCTTT.

The CDR3 DNA sequence: TGTGCCAGCAGTGAAGGAATCGGATATGGCTACACCTTC. Residues: CASSEGIGYGYTF. The chain has TRBV2 and TRBJ1-2; D remains unclear. Germline assignment: CDR1 SNHLY and CDR2 FYNNEI. V lost 1 base to trimming and J lost 5 bases, with 8 bases between them. The CDR3 extends over 13 amino acids.

Ten or more counts support this clonotype. V usage is TRBV6-1 and J usage is TRBJ2-2; 7 positions agree with TRBD1. Germline CDR1 and CDR2: MNHNS and SASEGT. The CDR3 covers 17 residues. Trimming cost V 6 bases and J 0 bases; bases outside gene matches: 10. DNA of the CDR3: TGTGCCAGCAGGGGAACTACCGGGACAGCGAACACCGGGGAGCTGTTTTTT. Translation: CASRGTTGTANTGELFF.

This clonotype was counted between two and nine times. The V call is TRBV6-1, the J call TRBJ1-6; 8 bases are a match to TRBD1. The CDR3 is made up of 15 amino acids. Germline CDR1 MNHNS, CDR2 SASEGT. V was clipped by 5 bases and J by 8 bases; unmatched bases: 8. The CDR3 here is CASSQTGDIHSPLHF. CDR3 nucleotide sequence: TGTGCCAGCAGTCAGACAGGGGATATCCATTCACCCCTCCACTTT.

As for this clonotype: A much larger clone lies one base from this, so it may be a read error. Because it lacks the conserved phenylalanine or tryptophan at the end, this CDR3 is likely a read error. V usage is TRBV20-1 and J usage is TRBJ2-4; no reliable D call. Germline values: CDR1 DFQATT, CDR2 SNEGSKA (reference sequence). V was trimmed by 3 bases and J by 6 bases, leaving 6 bases between them. The CDR3 runs 11 residues. CDR3 bases: TGCAGTGCTAGTTGGGTAAACATTCAGTACCTC. It is translated as CSASWVNIQYL.

This clonotype was seen at least ten times. The V gene is TRBV20-1, the J gene TRBJ2-1, with D tentatively TRBD1 (7 bases). V was clipped by 6 bases and J by 4 bases, with 16 bases between them. The CDR3 totals 14 residues. The germline gives CDR1 DFQATT, CDR2 SNEGSKA (reference sequence). CDR3 nucleotides: TGCAGTGCGAACAGGGGCGCGGGGTACAATGAGCAGTTCTTC. The encoded protein is CSANRGAGYNEQFF.

This clonotype was recorded at least ten times. The chain employs TRBV6-1 and TRBJ2-3; TRBD2 is a possible D gene (6 bases). The germline V and J ends were trimmed by 4 bases and 5 bases, with 10 bases remaining between them. The length of the CDR3 is 13 residues. Per the germline V gene, CDR1 is MNHNS and CDR2 is SASEGT. The chain's CDR3 is CASSGEVVDTQYF. The CDR3 DNA is TGTGCCAGCAGTGGGGAGGTAGTAGATACGCAGTATTTT.

This clonotype appeared many times. The chain employs TRBV28 and TRBJ2-3; D may be TRBD1 or TRBD2 (7 bases each). Germline loops: CDR1 MDHEN, CDR2 SYDVKM. Trimming took 5 bases from V and 3 from J, leaving 15 bases between them. CDR3 length: 15 residues. In DNA, the CDR3 is TGTGCCAGCAGTCCAGGGGGGGACGCAACAGATACGCAGTATTTT. It specifies CASSPGGDATDTQYF.

The chain joins TRBV6-1 to TRBJ1-2; TRBD1 agrees at 8 bases. Germline V CDR1 and CDR2: MNHNS, SASEGT. After removal of 6 bases from V and 7 bases from J, the junction contained 13 bases not matched to a gene. This CDR3 comprises 15 residues. CDR3 DNA: TGTGCCAGCAGGGACCCCGGACAGGGTTTCGGTGGCTACACCTTC. It is translated as CASRDPGQGFGGYTF.

This clonotype has more than one count but fewer than ten. The rearrangement links TRBV12-3 or TRBV12-4 to TRBJ1-5; 8 bases map to TRBD1. The length of the CDR3 is 15 residues. Trimming removed 6 bases from V and 7 bases from J; junction bases left unmatched: 11. The CDR3 DNA reads TGTGCCAGCAGCTACTCCGACAGGGGTGGCCAGCCCCAGCATTTT. Translation: CASSYSDRGGQPQHF.

This clonotype was observed many times. The chain uses TRBV7-2 and TRBJ2-3; D call uncertain. The CDR3 is 13 residues long. The germline V gene has CDR1 SGHTA and CDR2 FQGNSA. V shed 2 bases and J shed 6 bases, with 9 bases lying between them. In DNA, the CDR3 is TGTGCCAGCAGCTTAATCGGTGCGGATACGCAGTATTTT. This translates into CASSLIGADTQYF.